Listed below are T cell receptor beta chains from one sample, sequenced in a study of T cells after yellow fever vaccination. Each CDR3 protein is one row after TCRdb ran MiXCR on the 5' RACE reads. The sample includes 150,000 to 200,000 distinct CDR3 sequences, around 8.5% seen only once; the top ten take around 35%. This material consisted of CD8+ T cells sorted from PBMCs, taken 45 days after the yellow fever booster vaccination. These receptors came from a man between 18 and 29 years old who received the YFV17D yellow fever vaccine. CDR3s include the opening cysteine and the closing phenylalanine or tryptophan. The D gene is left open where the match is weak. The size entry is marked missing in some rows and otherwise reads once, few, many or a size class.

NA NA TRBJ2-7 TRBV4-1 TGCGCCAGCAGCCAATACGAGTACGAGCAGTACTTC CASSQYEYEQYF
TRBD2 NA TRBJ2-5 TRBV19 TGTGCCAGTAGTATAGTGGGGGGGACCATCCAAGAGACCCAGTACTTC CASSIVGGTIQETQYF
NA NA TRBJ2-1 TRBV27 TGTGCCAGCAGTTTACCCGGGAATGAGCAGTTCTTC CASSLPGNEQFF
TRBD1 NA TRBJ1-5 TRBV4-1 TGCGCCAGCAGCCGCGGGACAGGGGGTATCAATCAGCCCCAGCATTTT CASSRGTGGINQPQHF
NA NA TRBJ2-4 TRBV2 TGTGCCAGCAGCCTTTGGGCCCTAGCCAAAAACATTCAGTACTTC CASSLWALAKNIQYF
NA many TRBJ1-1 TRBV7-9 TGTGCCAGCAGCGACTGGGACGGCATCACTGAAGCTTTCTTT CASSDWDGITEAFF
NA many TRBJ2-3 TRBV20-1 TGCAGTGCTAGCGGGGAGTATTACGGGACAGATACGCAGTATTTT CSASGEYYGTDTQYF
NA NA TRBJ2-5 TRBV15 TGTGCCACCAGCGAAGACTGGGTGGAGACCCAGTACTTC CATSEDWVETQYF
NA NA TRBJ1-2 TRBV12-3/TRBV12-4 TGTGCCAGCAGTTTATCGGGGTCTGGGTATGGCTACACCTTC CASSLSGSGYGYTF
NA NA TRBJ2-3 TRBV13 TGTGCCAGCAGGCTACGGGCAGATACGCAGTATTTT CASRLRADTQYF
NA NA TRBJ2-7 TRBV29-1 TGCAGCGTTGTGATTCCGAGCTCCTACGAGCAGTACTTC CSVVIPSSYEQYF